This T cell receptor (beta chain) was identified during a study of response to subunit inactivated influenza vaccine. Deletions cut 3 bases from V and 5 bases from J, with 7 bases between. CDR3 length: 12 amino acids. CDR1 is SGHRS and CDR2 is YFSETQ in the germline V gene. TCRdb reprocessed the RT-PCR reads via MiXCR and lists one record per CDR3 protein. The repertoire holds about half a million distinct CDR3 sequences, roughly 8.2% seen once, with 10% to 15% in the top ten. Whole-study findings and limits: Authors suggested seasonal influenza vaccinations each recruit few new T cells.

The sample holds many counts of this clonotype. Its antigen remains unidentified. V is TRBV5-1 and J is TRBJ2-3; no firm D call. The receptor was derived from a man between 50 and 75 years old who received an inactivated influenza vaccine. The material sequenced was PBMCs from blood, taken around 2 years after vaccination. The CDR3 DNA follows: TGCGCCAGCAGCTCCCGAAGAGATACGCAGTATTTT. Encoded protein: CASSSRRDTQYF.